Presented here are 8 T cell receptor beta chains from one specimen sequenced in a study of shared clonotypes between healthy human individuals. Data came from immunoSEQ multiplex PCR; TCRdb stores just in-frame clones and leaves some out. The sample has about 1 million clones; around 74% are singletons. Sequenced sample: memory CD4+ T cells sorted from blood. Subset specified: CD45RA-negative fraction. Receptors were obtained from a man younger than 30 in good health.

In DNA form, the CDR3 reads TGTGCCAGCAGTTACTCTTACGGTGGCACAGATACGCAGTATTTT. It codes for CASSYSYGGTDTQYF. The rearrangement links TRBV6-5 to TRBJ2-3; no clear D. This CDR3 is built from 15 residues. V lost 0 bases, J lost 1 base, and 8 bases lay in between. Germline V gene sequence: CDR1 MNHEY, CDR2 SVGAGI.

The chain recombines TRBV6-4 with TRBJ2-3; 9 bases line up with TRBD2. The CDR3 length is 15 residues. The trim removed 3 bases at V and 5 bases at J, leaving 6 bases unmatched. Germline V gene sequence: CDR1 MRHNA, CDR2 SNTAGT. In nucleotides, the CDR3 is TGTGCCAGCAGTGAGGGGCGGGGGGGCCGAGATACGCAGTATTTT. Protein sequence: CASSEGRGGRDTQYF.

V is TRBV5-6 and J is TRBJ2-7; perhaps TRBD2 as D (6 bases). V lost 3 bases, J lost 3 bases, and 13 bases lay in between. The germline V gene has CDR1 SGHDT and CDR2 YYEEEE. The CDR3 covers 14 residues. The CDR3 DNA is TGTGCCAGCAGCTGGAGGGATGGGGGCTACGAGCAGTACTTC. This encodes CASSWRDGGYEQYF.

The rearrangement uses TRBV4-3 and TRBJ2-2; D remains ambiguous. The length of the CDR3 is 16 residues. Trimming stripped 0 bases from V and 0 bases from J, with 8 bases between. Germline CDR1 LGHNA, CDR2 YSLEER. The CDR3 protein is CASSQDFVSNTGELFF. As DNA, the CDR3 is TGCGCCAGCAGCCAAGACTTTGTTTCGAACACCGGGGAGCTGTTTTTT.

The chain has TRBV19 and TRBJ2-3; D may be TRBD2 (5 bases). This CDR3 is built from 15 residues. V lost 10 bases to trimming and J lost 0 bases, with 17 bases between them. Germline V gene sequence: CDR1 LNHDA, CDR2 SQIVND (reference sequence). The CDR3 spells CAKHWERTSTDTQYF. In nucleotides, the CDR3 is TGTGCCAAGCACTGGGAGCGGACTAGCACAGATACGCAGTATTTT.

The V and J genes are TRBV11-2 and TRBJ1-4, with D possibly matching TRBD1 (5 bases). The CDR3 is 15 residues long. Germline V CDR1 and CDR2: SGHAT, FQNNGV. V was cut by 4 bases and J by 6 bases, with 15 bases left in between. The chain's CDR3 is CASSYQGWGDEKLFF. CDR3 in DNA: TGTGCCAGCAGCTACCAGGGATGGGGAGATGAAAAACTGTTTTTT.

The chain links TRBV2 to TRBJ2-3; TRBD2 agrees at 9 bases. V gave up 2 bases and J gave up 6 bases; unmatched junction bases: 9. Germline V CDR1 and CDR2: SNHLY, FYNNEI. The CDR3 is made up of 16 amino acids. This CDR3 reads CASSEPRSSGKDTQYF. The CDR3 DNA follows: TGTGCCAGCAGTGAACCTAGGTCTAGCGGGAAGGATACGCAGTATTTT. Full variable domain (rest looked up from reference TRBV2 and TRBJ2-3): EPEVTQTPSHQVTQMGQEVILRCVPISNHLYFYWYRQILGQKVEFLVSFYNNEISEKSEIFDDQFSVERPDGSNFTLKIRSTKLEDSAMYFCASSEPRSSGKDTQYFGPGTRLTVL.

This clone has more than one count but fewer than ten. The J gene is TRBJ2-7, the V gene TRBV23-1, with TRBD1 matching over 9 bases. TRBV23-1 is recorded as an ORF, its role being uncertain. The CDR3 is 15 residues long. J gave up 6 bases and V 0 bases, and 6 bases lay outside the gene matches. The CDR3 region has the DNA TGCGCCAGCAGTCAATCGACGCGGACAGGGGCCGAGCAGTACTTC. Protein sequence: CASSQSTRTGAEQYF.